Presented here are 15 T cell receptor beta chains from one specimen sequenced in a study of cytomegalovirus exposure and HLA in healthy donors. The PCR used 60 Vbeta and 13 Jbeta primers. Libraries were prepared by immunoSEQ multiplex PCR; TCRdb keeps only in-frame clonotypes and omits some of them. This repertoire includes about 31,000 clones. The sequenced sample was PBMCs. The source of these receptors is a female donor in good health and CMV-seronegative.

The chain couples TRBV7-8 to TRBJ2-7; tentatively, D is TRBD1 (6 bases). This CDR3 has 15 residues. Between the trimmed V and J ends, which lost 2 bases and 2 bases, there was a span of 13 bases. Germline V gene lookup returns CDR1 SGHVS and CDR2 FQNEAQ. In nucleotides, the CDR3 is TGTGCCAGCAGCTTAAGTACAGGGCCCGCCTACGAGCAGTACTTC. This gives the protein CASSLSTGPAYEQYF.

This chain joins TRBV5-4 and TRBJ2-1; 7 bases match TRBD2. Germline CDR1 SGHNT, CDR2 YYREEE (reference sequence). With V trimmed by 4 bases and J by 0 bases, 7 bases remained unmatched. This CDR3 spans 16 amino acids. Written as DNA, the CDR3 is TGTGCCAGCAGCGAACTAGCGCTGAGCTCCTACAATGAGCAGTTCTTC. This translates into CASSELALSSYNEQFF. The full variable domain, rest sourced from reference TRBV5-4 and TRBJ2-1, is ETGVTQSPTHLIKTRGQQVTLRCSSQSGHNTVSWYQQALGQGPQFIFQYYREEENGRGNFPPRFSGLQFPNYSSELNVNALELDDSALYLCASSELALSSYNEQFFGPGTRLTVL.

The gene calls are TRBV6-4 and TRBJ2-3; 9 nucleotides align to TRBD2. V lost 2 bases and J lost 4; bases outside the gene matches: 4. CDR3 length: 15 amino acids. Per germline, CDR1 MRHNA and CDR2 SNTAGT. In DNA form, the CDR3 reads TGTGCCAGCAGTGACGGCGGGGGGGAGGCAGATACGCAGTATTTT. Translated: CASSDGGGEADTQYF.

This chain links TRBV6-6 with TRBJ1-5; D may be TRBD1 (6 bases). The CDR3 is made up of 15 amino acids. Germline CDR1 and CDR2: MNHNY and SVGAGI (reference sequence). V lost 7 bases and J lost 6, with 19 bases in between. Written as DNA, the CDR3 is TGTGCCAGCAAAACTGCCTGGGGGGGCGGTCAGCCCCAGCATTTT. Amino acids: CASKTAWGGGQPQHF.

The V call is TRBV27, the J call TRBJ2-2, with a weak D call TRBD1 (5 bases). Germline CDR1 MNHEY, CDR2 SMNVEV (reference sequence). The CDR3 is made up of 16 amino acids. The V end was cut by 1 base, the J end by 1 base, with 10 bases between. CDR3: CASSLWGGRNTGELFF. Here the CDR3 DNA reads TGTGCCAGCAGTTTATGGGGCGGACGGAACACCGGGGAGCTGTTTTTT.

This sequence joins TRBV5-1 and TRBJ2-2; tentatively, D is TRBD1 (6 bases). The CDR3 is 18 amino acids. Trimming cost V 2 bases and J 6 bases, with 23 bases left between them. Looked up from germline, CDR1 is SGHRS and CDR2 is YFSETQ. Here the CDR3 DNA reads TGCGCCAGCAGCTTAAAGGGGCAAGGGGGATCAAACTCCGGGGAGCTGTTTTTT. Protein: CASSLKGQGGSNSGELFF.

The chain recombines TRBV4-2 with TRBJ2-5; TRBD2 might be the D (6 bases). Trimming left V 5 bases short and J 1 base short, with 23 bases between. The CDR3 consists of 18 residues. Germline V gene lookup returns CDR1 LGHNA and CDR2 YNFKEQ. The CDR3 DNA reads as TGTGCCAGCAGCGGGGAGGTTGGCGCGGGGAGCTCCCAAGAGACCCAGTACTTC. Its protein is CASSGEVGAGSSQETQYF.

Measured by frequency, this clone is medium-sized. V usage is TRBV10-3 and J usage is TRBJ1-2, with TRBD1 matching 9 bases. Germline V CDR1 and CDR2: ENHRY, SYGVKD. The junction had 2 bases not matched to a gene; V was cut back by 3 bases and J by 3 bases. The CDR3 has 14 residues. In DNA, the CDR3 is TGTGCCATCAGTGATGGGACAGGGTACTATGGCTACACCTTC. This sequence encodes CAISDGTGYYGYTF.

The gene calls are TRBV11-2 and TRBJ2-2; no definite D call. This CDR3 is 15 amino acids long. Trimming pared 2 bases from V and 6 bases from J, leaving 13 bases between. Germline V gene sequence: CDR1 SGHAT, CDR2 FQNNGV. CDR3 residues: CASSLQGGASGELFF. As DNA, the CDR3 is TGTGCCAGCAGCTTACAAGGCGGTGCTTCCGGGGAGCTGTTTTTT.

The J gene is TRBJ1-4, the V gene TRBV5-1; D gene unclear. Deletions cut 4 bases from V and 3 bases from J, with 19 bases between. The CDR3 has 17 amino acids. From germline, CDR1 is SGHRS and CDR2 YFSETQ. The CDR3 nucleotides read TGCGCCAGCAGCGTAGGGAGCTTAGGAGGTGCTAATGAAAAACTGTTTTTT. Protein product: CASSVGSLGGANEKLFF.

This rearrangement joins TRBV28 to TRBJ1-2, with TRBD1 matching 8 bases. Germline CDR1 MDHEN, CDR2 SYDVKM. V shed 2 bases, J shed 3 bases, and the junction held 2 bases outside the gene matches. The CDR3 is 14 amino acids. The DNA for the CDR3 is TGTGCCAGCAGTTTAGGGGGACAGGACTATGGCTACACCTTC. It codes for CASSLGGQDYGYTF.

The chain employs TRBV14 and TRBJ2-2, with D perhaps matching TRBD2 (5 bases). The CDR3 sequence is 17 residues long. V was pared by 5 bases and J by 2 bases, with 18 bases between. Per the germline V gene, CDR1 is SGHDN and CDR2 is FVKESK. CDR3 sequence reads: CASSKQTRDFNTGELFF. In nucleotides, the CDR3 is TGTGCCAGCAGCAAGCAGACGAGGGATTTTAACACCGGGGAGCTGTTTTTT.

The gene calls are TRBV18 and TRBJ2-1, with 8 bases identical to TRBD1. The germline V gene has CDR1 KGHSH and CDR2 LQKENI. Trimming took 6 bases from V and 6 from J; bases not matched to a gene: 4. This CDR3 region has 13 residues. CDR3 bases: TGTGCCAGCTCCCGTACAGGGGGCAATGAGCAGTTCTTC. Translating it yields CASSRTGGNEQFF.

The V gene is TRBV7-6, the J gene TRBJ2-2; D gene ambiguous. The V gene lost 1 base and the J gene lost 6 bases, with 12 bases spanning the gap. The CDR3 covers 15 residues. From germline, CDR1 is SGHVS and CDR2 FNYEAQ. In DNA, the CDR3 is TGTGCCAGCAGCTTAGAGACTGTCTGGGCCGGGGAGCTGTTTTTT. It translates to CASSLETVWAGELFF.

The V gene is TRBV5-6, the J gene TRBJ2-7; TRBD1 might be the D (5 bases). The V end was cut by 4 bases, the J end by 6 bases, with 17 bases between. Per the germline V gene, CDR1 is SGHDT and CDR2 is YYEEEE. CDR3 size: 14 residues. CDR3: CASSLLMQGSEQYF. The CDR3 DNA sequence: TGTGCCAGCAGCCTGTTAATGCAGGGAAGCGAGCAGTACTTC.